This T cell receptor beta chain was documented in a study of OX40 agonist ivuxolimab in advanced cancers. For the study at large: The dose-escalation group included hepatocellular carcinoma, melanoma, renal cell carcinoma and head and neck cancer. The study, taken as a whole, reports: Specificity for antigen went undetermined in the expanded peripheral T cells.

Trimming left V 6 bases short and J 4 bases short, with 17 bases between. CDR3 length equals 15 residues. The germline V gene encodes CDR1 ENHRY and CDR2 SYGVKD. The data were produced by immunoSEQ multiplex PCR, yet TCRdb's version contains in-frame clones alone and is incomplete. The repertoire holds roughly 48,000 clones, with approximately 84% as singletons. Patients with a history of autoimmune disease or on systemic immunosuppression were excluded. On this clone: The antigen remains undetermined.

The specimen was CD4+ or CD8+ T cells sorted from blood, collected in a trial of the OX40 agonist ivuxolimab. The source of this sequence is an adult with an advanced solid tumor such as melanoma, head and neck, liver or kidney cancer. The chain recombines TRBV10-3 with TRBJ2-3; D is possibly TRBD2 (5 bases). The CDR3 DNA reads TGTGCCATCAGGGACTTCAAATTGGTCCCAGATACGCAGTATTTT. It yields the protein CAIRDFKLVPDTQYF.